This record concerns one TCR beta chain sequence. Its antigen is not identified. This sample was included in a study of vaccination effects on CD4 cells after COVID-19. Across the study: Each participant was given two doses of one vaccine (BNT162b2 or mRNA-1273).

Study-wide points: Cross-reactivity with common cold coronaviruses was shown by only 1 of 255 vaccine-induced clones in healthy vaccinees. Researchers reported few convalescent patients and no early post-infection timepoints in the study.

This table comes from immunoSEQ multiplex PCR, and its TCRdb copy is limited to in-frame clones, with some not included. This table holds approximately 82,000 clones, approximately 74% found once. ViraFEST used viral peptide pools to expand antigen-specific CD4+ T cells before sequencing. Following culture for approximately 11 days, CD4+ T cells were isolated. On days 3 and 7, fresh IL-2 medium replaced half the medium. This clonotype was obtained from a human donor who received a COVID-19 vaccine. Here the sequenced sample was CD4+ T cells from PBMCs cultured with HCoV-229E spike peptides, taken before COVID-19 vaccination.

CDR3 loop: CASSAGQGQSLYGYTF. CDR3 bases: TGTGCCAGCAGCGCCGGACAGGGACAGTCTCTCTATGGCTACACCTTC. The V call is TRBV5-4, the J call TRBJ1-2, with 8 bases matching TRBD1. Germline-derived CDR1 and CDR2 are SGHNT and YYREEE (reference sequence). This CDR3 is built from 16 residues. After removal of 4 bases from V and 4 bases from J, the junction contained 12 bases not matched to a gene.